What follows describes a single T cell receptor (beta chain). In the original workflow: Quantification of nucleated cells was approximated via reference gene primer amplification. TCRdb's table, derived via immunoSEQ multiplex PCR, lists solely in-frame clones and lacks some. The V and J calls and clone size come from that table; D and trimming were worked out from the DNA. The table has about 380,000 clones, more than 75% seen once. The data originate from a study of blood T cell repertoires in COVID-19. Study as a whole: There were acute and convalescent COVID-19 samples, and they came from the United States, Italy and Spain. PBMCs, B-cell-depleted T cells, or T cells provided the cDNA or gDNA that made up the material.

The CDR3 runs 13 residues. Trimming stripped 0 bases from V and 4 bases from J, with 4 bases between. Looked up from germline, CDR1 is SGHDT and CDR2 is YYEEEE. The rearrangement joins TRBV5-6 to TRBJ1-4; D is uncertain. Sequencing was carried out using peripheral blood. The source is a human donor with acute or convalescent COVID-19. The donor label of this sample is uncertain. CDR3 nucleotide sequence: TGTGCCAGCAGCTTGGTCCTTAATGAAAAACTGTTTTTT. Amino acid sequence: CASSLVLNEKLFF.